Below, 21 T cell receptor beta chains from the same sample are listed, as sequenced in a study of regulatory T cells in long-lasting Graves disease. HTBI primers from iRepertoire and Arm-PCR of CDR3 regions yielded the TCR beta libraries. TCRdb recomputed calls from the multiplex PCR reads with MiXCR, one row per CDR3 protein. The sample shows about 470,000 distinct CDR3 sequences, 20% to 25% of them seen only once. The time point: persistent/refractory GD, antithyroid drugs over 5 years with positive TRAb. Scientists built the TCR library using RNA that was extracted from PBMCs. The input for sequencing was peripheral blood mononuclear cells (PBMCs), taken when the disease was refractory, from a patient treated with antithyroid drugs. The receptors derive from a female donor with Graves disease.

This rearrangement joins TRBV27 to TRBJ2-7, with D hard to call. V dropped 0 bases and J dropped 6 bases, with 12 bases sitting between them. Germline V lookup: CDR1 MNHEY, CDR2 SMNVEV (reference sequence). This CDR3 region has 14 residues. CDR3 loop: CASSLSAGGGEQYF. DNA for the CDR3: TGTGCCAGCAGTTTATCCGCTGGCGGCGGCGAGCAGTACTTC.

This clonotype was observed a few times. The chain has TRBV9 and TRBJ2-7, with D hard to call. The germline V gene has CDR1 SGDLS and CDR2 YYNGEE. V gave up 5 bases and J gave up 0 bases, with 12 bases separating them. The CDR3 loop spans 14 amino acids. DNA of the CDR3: TGTGCCAGCAGTGGAGACGGAAACTCCTACGAGCAGTACTTC. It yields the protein CASSGDGNSYEQYF.

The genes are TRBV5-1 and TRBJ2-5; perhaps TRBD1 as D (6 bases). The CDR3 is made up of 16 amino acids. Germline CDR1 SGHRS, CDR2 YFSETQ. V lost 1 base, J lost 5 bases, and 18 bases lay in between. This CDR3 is CASSLTHRDIFETQYF. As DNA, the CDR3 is TGCGCCAGCAGCTTGACACACCGGGACATCTTCGAGACCCAGTACTTC. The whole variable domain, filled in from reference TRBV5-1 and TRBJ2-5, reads KAGVTQTPRYLIKTRGQQVTLSCSPISGHRSVSWYQQTPGQGLQFLFEYFSETQRNKGNFPGRFSGRQFSNSRSEMNVSTLELGDSALYLCASSLTHRDIFETQYFGPGTRLLVL.

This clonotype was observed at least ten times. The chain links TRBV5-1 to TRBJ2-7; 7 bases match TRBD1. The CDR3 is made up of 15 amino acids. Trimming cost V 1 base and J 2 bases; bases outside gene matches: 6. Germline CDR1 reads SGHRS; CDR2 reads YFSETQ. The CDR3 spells CASSLRLGQTYEQYF. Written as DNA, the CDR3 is TGCGCCAGCAGCTTGAGATTGGGACAGACCTACGAGCAGTACTTC.

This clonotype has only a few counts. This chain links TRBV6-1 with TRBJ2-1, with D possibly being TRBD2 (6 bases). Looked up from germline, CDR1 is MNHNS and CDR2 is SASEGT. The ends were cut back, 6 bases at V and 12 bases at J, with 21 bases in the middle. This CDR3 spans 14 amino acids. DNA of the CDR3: TGTGCCAGCAGCGGGACTCAGGGCCCGGCAGCGCAGTTCTTC. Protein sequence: CASSGTQGPAAQFF.

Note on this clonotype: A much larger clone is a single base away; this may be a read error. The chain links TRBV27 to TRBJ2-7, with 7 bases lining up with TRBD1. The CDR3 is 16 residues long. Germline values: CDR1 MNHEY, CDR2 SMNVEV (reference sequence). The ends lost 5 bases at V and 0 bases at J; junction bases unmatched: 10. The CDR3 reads CASSHPPGGSSYEQYF. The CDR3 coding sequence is TGTGCCAGCAGTCACCCCCCAGGGGGAAGCTCCTACGAGCAGTACTTC.

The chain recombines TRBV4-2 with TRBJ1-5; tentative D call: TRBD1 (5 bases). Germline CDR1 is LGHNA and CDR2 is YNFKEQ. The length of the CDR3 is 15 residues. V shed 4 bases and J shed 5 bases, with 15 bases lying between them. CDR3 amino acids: CASSPGGRVDQPQHF. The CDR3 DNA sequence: TGTGCCAGCAGCCCAGGAGGCAGGGTCGATCAGCCCCAGCATTTT.

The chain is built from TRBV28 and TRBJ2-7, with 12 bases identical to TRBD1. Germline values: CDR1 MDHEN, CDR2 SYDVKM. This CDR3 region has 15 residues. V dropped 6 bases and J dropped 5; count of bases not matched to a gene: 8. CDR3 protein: CASSSPGTGGDEQYF. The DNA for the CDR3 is TGTGCCAGCAGCTCCCCAGGGACAGGGGGCGACGAGCAGTACTTC.

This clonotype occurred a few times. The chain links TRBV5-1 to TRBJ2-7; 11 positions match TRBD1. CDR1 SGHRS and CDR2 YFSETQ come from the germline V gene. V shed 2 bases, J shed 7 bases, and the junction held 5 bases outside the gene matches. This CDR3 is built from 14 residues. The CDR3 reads CASSFGQGAGEQYF. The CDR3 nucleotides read TGCGCCAGCAGCTTCGGACAGGGGGCGGGGGAGCAGTACTTC.

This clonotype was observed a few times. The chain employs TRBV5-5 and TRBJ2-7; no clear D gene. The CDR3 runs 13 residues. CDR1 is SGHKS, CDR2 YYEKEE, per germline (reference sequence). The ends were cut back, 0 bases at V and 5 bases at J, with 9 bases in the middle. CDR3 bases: TGTGCCAGCAGCTTGGCCGCGACGAACGAGCAGTACTTC. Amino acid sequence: CASSLAATNEQYF.

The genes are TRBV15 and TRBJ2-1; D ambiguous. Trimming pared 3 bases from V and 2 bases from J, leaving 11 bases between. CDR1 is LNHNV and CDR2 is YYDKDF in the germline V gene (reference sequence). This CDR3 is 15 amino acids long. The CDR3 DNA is TGTGCCACCAGCAGTAGACTCTCACCCTACAATGAGCAGTTCTTC. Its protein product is CATSSRLSPYNEQFF. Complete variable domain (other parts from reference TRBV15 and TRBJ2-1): DAMVIQNPRYQVTQFGKPVTLSCSQTLNHNVMYWYQQKSSQAPKLLFHYYDKDFNNEADTPDNFQSRRPNTSFCFLDIRSPGLGDTAMYLCATSSRLSPYNEQFFGPGTRLTVL.

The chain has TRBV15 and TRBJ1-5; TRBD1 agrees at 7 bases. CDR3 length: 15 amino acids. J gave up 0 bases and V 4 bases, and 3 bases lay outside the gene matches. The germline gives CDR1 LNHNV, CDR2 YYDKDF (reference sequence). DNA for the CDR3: TGTGCCACCAGCACCGGGACAGTTAGCAATCAGCCCCAGCATTTT. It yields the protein CATSTGTVSNQPQHF.

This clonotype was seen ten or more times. The CDR3 bases are TGTGCCAGCAGCACAAGGGGGCTCGGGAACACTGAAGCTTTCTTT. This codes for CASSTRGLGNTEAFF. The chain recombines TRBV12-3 or TRBV12-4 with TRBJ1-1; 7 positions agree with TRBD1. V trimming: 6 bases; J trimming: 1 base; junction bases outside the gene matches: 8. This CDR3 has 15 residues.

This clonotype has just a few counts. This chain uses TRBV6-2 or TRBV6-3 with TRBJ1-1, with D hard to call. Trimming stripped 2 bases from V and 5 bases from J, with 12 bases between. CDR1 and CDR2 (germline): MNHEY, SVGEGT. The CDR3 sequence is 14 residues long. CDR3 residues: CASSYHGIETEAFF. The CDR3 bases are TGTGCCAGCAGTTACCACGGGATTGAAACTGAAGCTTTCTTT.

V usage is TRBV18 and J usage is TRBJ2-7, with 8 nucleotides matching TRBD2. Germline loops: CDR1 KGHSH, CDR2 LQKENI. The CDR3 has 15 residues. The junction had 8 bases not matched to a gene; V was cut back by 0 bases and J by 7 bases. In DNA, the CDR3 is TGTGCCAGCTCACCACCGGGACTAGGAGCGGGGGAGCAGTACTTC. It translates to CASSPPGLGAGEQYF. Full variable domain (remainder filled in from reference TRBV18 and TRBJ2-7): NAGVMQNPRHLVRRRGQEARLRCSPMKGHSHVYWYRQLPEEGLKFMVYLQKENIIDESGMPKERFSAEFPKEGPSILRIQQVVRGDSAAYFCASSPPGLGAGEQYFGPGTRLTVT.

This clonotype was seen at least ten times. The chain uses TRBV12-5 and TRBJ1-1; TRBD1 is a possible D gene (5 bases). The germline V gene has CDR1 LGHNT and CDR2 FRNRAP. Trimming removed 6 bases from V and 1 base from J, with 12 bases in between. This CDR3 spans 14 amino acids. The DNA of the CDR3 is TGTGCTAGTGGCTATGTGGACAAGAACACTGAAGCTTTCTTT. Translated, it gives CASGYVDKNTEAFF.

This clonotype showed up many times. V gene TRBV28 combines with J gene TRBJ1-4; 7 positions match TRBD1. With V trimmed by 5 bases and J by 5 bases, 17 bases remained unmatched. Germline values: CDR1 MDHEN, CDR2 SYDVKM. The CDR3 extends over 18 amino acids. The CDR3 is CASSLLSPRDRKNEKLFF. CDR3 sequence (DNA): TGTGCCAGCAGTCTTTTGAGCCCCCGGGACAGAAAAAATGAAAAACTGTTTTTT. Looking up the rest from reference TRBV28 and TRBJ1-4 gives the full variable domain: DVKVTQSSRYLVKRTGEKVFLECVQDMDHENMFWYRQDPGLGLRLIYFSYDVKMKEKGDIPEGYSVSREKKERFSLILESASTNQTSMYLCASSLLSPRDRKNEKLFFGSGTQLSVL.

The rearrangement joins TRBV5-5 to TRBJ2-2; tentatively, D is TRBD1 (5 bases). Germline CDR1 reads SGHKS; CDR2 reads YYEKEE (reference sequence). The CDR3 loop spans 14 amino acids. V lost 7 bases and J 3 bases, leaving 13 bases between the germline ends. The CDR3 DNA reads TGTGCCAGCGGCTGGGGCAGTGACACCGGGGAGCTGTTTTTT. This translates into CASGWGSDTGELFF.

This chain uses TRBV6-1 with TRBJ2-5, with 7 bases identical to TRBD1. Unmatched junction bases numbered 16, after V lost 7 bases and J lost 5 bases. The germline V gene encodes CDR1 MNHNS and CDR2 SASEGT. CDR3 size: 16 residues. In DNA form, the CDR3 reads TGTGCCAGCATTACAAGGGGGCCCCCGGTGGGGGAGACCCAGTACTTC. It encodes CASITRGPPVGETQYF.

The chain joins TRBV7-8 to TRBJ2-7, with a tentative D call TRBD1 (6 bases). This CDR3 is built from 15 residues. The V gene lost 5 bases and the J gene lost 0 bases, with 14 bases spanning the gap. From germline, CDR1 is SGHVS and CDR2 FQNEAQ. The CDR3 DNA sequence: TGTGCCAGCAGCCGTGTAGGACAGAGCTCCTACGAGCAGTACTTC. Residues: CASSRVGQSSYEQYF. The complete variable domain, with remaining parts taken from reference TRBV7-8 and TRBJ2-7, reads GAGVSQSPRYKVAKRGQDVALRCDPISGHVSLFWYQQALGQGPEFLTYFQNEAQLDKSGLPSDRFFAERPEGSVSTLKIQRTQQEDSAVYLCASSRVGQSSYEQYFGPGTRLTVT.

The CDR3 coding sequence is TGTGCCTGGAAGGAGCGGGCCCGGAACACCGGGGAGCTGTTTTTT. Protein: CAWKERARNTGELFF. This sequence joins TRBV30 and TRBJ2-2; tentatively, D is TRBD2 (6 bases). The length of the CDR3 is 15 residues. Germline V gene sequence: CDR1 GTSNPN, CDR2 SVGIG (reference sequence). The V end was cut by 4 bases, the J end by 1 base, with 13 bases between.